This T cell receptor beta chain was sequenced for a study of T cells after yellow fever vaccination. Study information: Some fractions had low cell numbers, and these were prepared with SMART-Seq v4 Ultra Low Input.

General observations from the study: Clonotypes found in both CD4 and CD8 compartments made up a small share. At about 97% for CD4 and over 80% for CD8, most primary-vaccination clones showed up again after the booster.

TCRdb called the 5' RACE reads again in MiXCR, with one record for every CDR3 protein. The data hold nearly 550,000 distinct CDR3 sequences, with about 19% observed a single time. Comments on this clonotype: What it binds is unknown.

The TCR comes from a man aged 25-45 years who received the YFV17D yellow fever vaccine. The sample consisted of PBMCs, taken 15 days after the yellow fever booster vaccination.

CDR3 protein: CSAGADRWDGYTF. CDR3 DNA sequence: TGCAGTGCTGGAGCCGACCGGTGGGATGGCTACACCTTC. This rearrangement joins TRBV20-1 to TRBJ1-2; D is undetermined. Deletions cut 5 bases from V and 6 bases from J, with 16 bases between. This CDR3 has 13 amino acids. Germline lookup yields CDR1 DFQATT and CDR2 SNEGSKA (reference sequence).